The text below deals with one T cell receptor beta chain. Its antigen is still unknown. Germline CDR1 and CDR2: SEHNR and FQNEAQ (reference sequence). Deletions cut 0 bases from V and 3 bases from J, with 10 bases between. CDR3 length equals 15 residues. The data originate from a study of T-cell memory formation after mild COVID-19. For the study at large: There were largely donor-specific TCR clusters.

Using constant-segment primers, 5'RACE produced TCR alpha and TCR beta cDNA libraries carrying sample barcodes and UMIs. TCRdb reprocessed the 5' RACE reads via MiXCR and lists one record per CDR3 protein. The sample records 550,000 to 600,000 distinct CDR3 sequences, about 22% being singletons. Study conclusions and caveats: Contracting CD8+ clones were enriched in EMRA, CD4+ mainly in CM and EM.

The V call is TRBV7-9, the J call TRBJ2-3, with a possible D match to TRBD2 (5 bases). The sequenced sample was PBMCs or a T cell subset sorted from them (not recorded which). This clonotype was sampled from an adult woman who had mild COVID-19 (a few samples of this study predate the infection). Cell type and time point are not known. The CDR3 nucleotides are TGTGCCAGCAGCTTAGCGGGAGTCATGACAGATACGCAGTATTTT. It codes for CASSLAGVMTDTQYF.